This T cell receptor beta chain was observed in a study of regulatory T cells in long-lasting Graves disease. Study in general: Persistent Graves' disease denoted over 5 years of antithyroid drugs plus positive TSH receptor antibodies. Findings and caveats of the study: Persistent Graves' cases showed lower TCR diversity than newly diagnosed cases. Persistent disease preferred TRBV28, TRBJ1-2 and TRBJ2-5; new disease, TRBV20-1 and TRBJ2-1.

In building TCR beta libraries, iRepertoire HTBI primers were used together with Arm-PCR of CDR3 regions. A single record per CDR3 protein comes from TCRdb applying MiXCR to the multiplex PCR reads. The table lists about 340,000 distinct CDR3 sequences, roughly a fifth of them singletons, with 25% to 35% in the top ten. Regarding this clonotype: Its antigen remains unidentified.

The CDR3 spans 13 residues. The ends lost 1 base at V and 7 bases at J; junction bases unmatched: 2. Looked up from germline, CDR1 is KGHDR and CDR2 is SFDVKD. Time point noted: persistent/refractory GD, antithyroid drugs over 5 years with positive TRAb. Following extraction of RNA from PBMCs, that RNA was used to make the TCR library. V is TRBV24-1 and J is TRBJ1-2; 7 positions agree with TRBD1. This TCR was sampled from a female donor with Graves disease. The sample here was peripheral blood mononuclear cells (PBMCs), taken when the disease was refractory, from a patient treated with antithyroid drugs. The CDR3 protein is CATSDFTGVGYTF. The CDR3 region has the DNA TGTGCCACCAGTGATTTCACAGGGGTTGGCTACACCTTC.